This T cell receptor (beta chain) was retrieved from a study of blood T cell repertoires in COVID-19. The overall study: The United States, Italy and Spain supplied acute and convalescent COVID-19 samples. T cells, B-cell-depleted T cells, or PBMCs provided the cDNA or gDNA that served as material.

A few counts support this clone. The ends were cut back, 2 bases at V and 2 bases at J, with 6 bases in the middle. The CDR3 is 13 residues long. Germline V gene data show CDR1 as MNHEY and CDR2 as SVGAGI. Original analysis: Estimation of nucleated cell counts relied on the amplification of reference gene primers. Generated by immunoSEQ multiplex PCR, the TCRdb table keeps only in-frame clones and is missing some. That table gives V, J and clone size, and the DNA gave D and trimming. This table holds 400,000 or so clones, approximately 86% found once. V usage is TRBV6-5 and J usage is TRBJ1-1; no clear D. The sample consisted of peripheral blood. This clonotype was sampled from a human donor in a cohort sampled during active COVID-19. The CDR3 reads CASSYLPNTEAFF. The CDR3 DNA is TGTGCCAGCAGTTACCTCCCCAACACTGAAGCTTTCTTT.